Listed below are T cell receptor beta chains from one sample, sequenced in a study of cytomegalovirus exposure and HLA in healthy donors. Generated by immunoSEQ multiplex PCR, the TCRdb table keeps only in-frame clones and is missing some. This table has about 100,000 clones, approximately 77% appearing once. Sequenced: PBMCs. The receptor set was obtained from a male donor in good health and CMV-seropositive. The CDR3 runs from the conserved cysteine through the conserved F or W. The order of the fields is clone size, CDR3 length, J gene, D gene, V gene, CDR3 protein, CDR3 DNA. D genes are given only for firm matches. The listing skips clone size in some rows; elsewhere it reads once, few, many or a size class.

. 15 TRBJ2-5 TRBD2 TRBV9 CASSVIAGSQETQYF TGTGCCAGCAGCGTAATAGCGGGGAGCCAAGAGACCCAGTACTTC
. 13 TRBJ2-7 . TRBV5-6 CASSLVTRYEQYF TGTGCCAGCAGCTTGGTTACTCGCTACGAGCAGTACTTC
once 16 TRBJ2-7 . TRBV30 CAWSSTTSGAHYEQYF TGTGCCTGGAGTTCCACGACCTCAGGGGCCCACTACGAGCAGTACTTC
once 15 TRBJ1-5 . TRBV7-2 CASSPQGAGNQPQHF TGTGCCAGCAGCCCCCAGGGTGCAGGCAATCAGCCCCAGCATTTT
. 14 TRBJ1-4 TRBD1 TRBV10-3 CAISVDRGHEKLFF TGTGCCATCAGTGTCGACAGGGGGCATGAAAAACTGTTTTTT
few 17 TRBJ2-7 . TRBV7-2 CASSLGAGAGVVYEQYF TGTGCCAGCAGCTTAGGCGCGGGGGCCGGAGTCGTTTACGAGCAGTACTTC
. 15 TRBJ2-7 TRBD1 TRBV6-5 CASSSRDRGSYEQYF TGTGCCAGCAGTAGCCGGGACAGGGGCTCCTACGAGCAGTACTTC
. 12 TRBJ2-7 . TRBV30 CAWGVGAYEQYF TGTGCCTGGGGGGTGGGAGCCTACGAGCAGTACTTC
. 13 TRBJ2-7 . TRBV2 CASRAGGNYEQYF TGTGCCAGCAGGGCCGGCGGGAACTACGAGCAGTACTTC
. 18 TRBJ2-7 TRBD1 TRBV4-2 CASSQGGPGQADSYEQYF TGTGCCAGCAGCCAAGGAGGACCGGGACAGGCAGACTCCTACGAGCAGTACTTC
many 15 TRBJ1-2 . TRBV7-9 CASSSTMGGNYGYTF TGTGCCAGCAGCTCGACCATGGGGGGTAACTATGGCTACACCTTC
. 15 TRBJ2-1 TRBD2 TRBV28 CASSRGGLAYNEQFF TGTGCCAGCAGTCGGGGCGGACTAGCCTACAATGAGCAGTTCTTC
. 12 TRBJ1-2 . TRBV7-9 CASSLETGGYTF TGTGCCAGCAGCTTAGAAACGGGTGGCTACACCTTC
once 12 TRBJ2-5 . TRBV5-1 CASSFSEETQYF TGCGCCAGCAGCTTTTCGGAGGAGACCCAGTACTTC
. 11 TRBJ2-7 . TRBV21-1 CASSGPYEQYF TGTGCCAGTTCGGGTCCCTACGAGCAGTACTTC
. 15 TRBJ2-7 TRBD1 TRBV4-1 CASSQDGTGFHEQYF TGCGCCAGCAGCCAAGATGGGACAGGGTTCCACGAGCAGTACTTC
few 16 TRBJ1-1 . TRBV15 CATSRLGVLTPGVAFF TGTGCCACCAGCAGATTAGGGGTCCTGACCCCCGGTGTAGCTTTCTTT
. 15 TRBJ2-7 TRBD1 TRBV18 CASSPDRGEAYEQYF TGTGCCAGCTCACCCGACAGGGGAGAGGCCTACGAGCAGTACTTC
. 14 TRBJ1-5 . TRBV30 CAWSPGVRNQPQHF TGTGCCTGGAGCCCAGGGGTACGCAATCAGCCCCAGCATTTT
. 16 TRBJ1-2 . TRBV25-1 CASSESEGVPFYGYTF TGTGCCAGCAGTGAATCTGAAGGGGTCCCTTTCTATGGCTACACCTTC
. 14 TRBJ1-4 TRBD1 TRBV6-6 CASSRPGQGEKLFF TGTGCCAGCAGTCGACCGGGACAGGGTGAAAAACTGTTTTTT
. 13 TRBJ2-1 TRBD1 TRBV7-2 CASSFHRGNEQFF TGTGCCAGCAGCTTTCACAGGGGTAATGAGCAGTTCTTC
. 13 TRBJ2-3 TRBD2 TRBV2 CASSGGSGTRQYF TGTGCCAGCAGCGGGGGTAGCGGGACTAGGCAGTATTTT
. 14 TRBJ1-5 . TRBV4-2 CASSQVAGNQPQHF TGTGCCAGCAGCCAGGTCGCGGGGAACCAGCCCCAGCATTTT
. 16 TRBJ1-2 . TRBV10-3 CAISAQGISRGYGYTF TGTGCCATCAGTGCCCAGGGGATAAGTCGCGGCTATGGCTACACCTTC
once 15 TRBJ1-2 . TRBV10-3 CAISEGSGDGYGYTF TGTGCCATCAGTGAGGGGTCAGGGGATGGCTATGGCTACACCTTC
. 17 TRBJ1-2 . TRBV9 CASSVDPFTGLNYGYTF TGTGCCAGCAGCGTAGATCCGTTCACAGGGCTTAACTATGGCTACACCTTC
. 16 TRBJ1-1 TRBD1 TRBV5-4 CASSPRQGAPYTEAFF TGTGCCAGCAGCCCTAGACAGGGGGCGCCGTACACTGAAGCTTTCTTT
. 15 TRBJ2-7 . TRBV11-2 CASSLRPRGDYEQYF TGTGCCAGCAGCTTACGCCCCAGGGGGGACTACGAGCAGTACTTC
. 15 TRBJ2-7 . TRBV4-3 CASSQDTRASYEQYF TGCGCCAGCAGCCAAGATACCAGGGCTTCCTACGAGCAGTACTTC
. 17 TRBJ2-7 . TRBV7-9 CSSSLVGWGGQVYEQYF TGTTCCAGCAGCTTAGTAGGGTGGGGGGGGCAGGTCTACGAGCAGTACTTC
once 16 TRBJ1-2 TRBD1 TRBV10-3 CAISSGTGRVNYGYTF TGTGCCATCAGTTCCGGGACAGGGAGGGTTAACTATGGCTACACCTTC
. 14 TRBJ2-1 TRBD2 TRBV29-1 CSGSGGAGYNEQFF TGCAGCGGGAGCGGGGGGGCGGGGTACAATGAGCAGTTCTTC
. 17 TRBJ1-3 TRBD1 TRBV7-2 CASSFRAGGNTGNTIYF TGTGCCAGCAGCTTCCGGGCAGGGGGAAATACTGGAAACACCATATATTTT
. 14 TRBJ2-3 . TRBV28 CASSLQGPTDTQYF TGTGCCAGCAGTCTGCAGGGCCCCACAGATACGCAGTATTTT
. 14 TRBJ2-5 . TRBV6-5 CASSYGRGGETQYF TGTGCCAGCAGTTACGGTAGAGGCGGAGAGACCCAGTACTTC
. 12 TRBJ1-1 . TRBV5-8 CASSSIGTEAFF TGTGCCAGCAGCTCCATCGGGACAGAAGCTTTCTTT
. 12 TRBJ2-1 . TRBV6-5 CASSSAGQQQFF TGTGCCAGCAGTTCTGCGGGACAGCAGCAGTTCTTC